These 15 T cell receptor beta chains were all obtained from the same sample, sequenced in a study of T cell responses to AZD1222 COVID-19 vaccine. The assay was immunoSEQ multiplex PCR, and TCRdb's table has in-frame clones only and misses some. This table holds about 110,000 clones, about 85% found once. This specimen was peripheral blood, taken 28 days after the second AZD1222 dose. These receptors came from an adult who received the AZD1222 COVID-19 vaccine.

The V call is TRBV24-1, the J call TRBJ2-7, with D possibly matching TRBD1 (6 bases). Germline values: CDR1 KGHDR, CDR2 SFDVKD. The V end was cut by 7 bases, the J end by 5 bases, with 11 bases between. This CDR3 has 12 residues. The CDR3 DNA reads TGTGCCACCAGCGACTACAGGGACGAGCAGTACTTC. It translates to CATSDYRDEQYF.

V usage is TRBV19 and J usage is TRBJ1-4; 9 positions agree with TRBD1. The CDR3 covers 14 residues. Trimming removed 7 bases from V and 4 bases from J; junction bases left unmatched: 4. Germline values: CDR1 LNHDA, CDR2 SQIVND (reference sequence). CDR3 amino acids: CASTGTGLNEKLFF. The DNA for the CDR3 is TGTGCCAGTACCGGGACAGGGCTTAATGAAAAACTGTTTTTT.

This clone came up once. Here the CDR3 reads CASSPDGGEAFF. The CDR3 region has the DNA TGTGCCAGCAGCCCGGACGGAGGCGAAGCTTTCTTT. The chain employs TRBV6-5 and TRBJ1-1; D gene ambiguous. There are 12 residues in the CDR3. Germline V CDR1 and CDR2: MNHEY, SVGAGI. Trimming took 6 bases from V and 8 from J, leaving 13 bases between them.

The chain is built from TRBV18 and TRBJ2-5; 7 bases fit TRBD2. The CDR3 length is 14 residues. The germline gives CDR1 KGHSH, CDR2 LQKENI. V lost 0 bases, J lost 2 bases, and 0 bases stayed unmatched. Here the CDR3 DNA reads TGTGCCAGCTCACCACCGGGACTACAAGAGACCCAGTACTTC. Encoded protein: CASSPPGLQETQYF.

V is TRBV3-1 (or the pseudogene TRBV3-2) and J is TRBJ1-1; no firm D call. The CDR3 loop spans 16 amino acids. V gave up 1 base and J gave up 1 base, with 13 bases separating them. Germline V gives CDR1 LGHDT, CDR2 YNNKEL (reference sequence). CDR3: CASSQGSRRGNTEAFF. In DNA form, the CDR3 reads TGTGCCAGCAGCCAAGGGTCAAGGCGGGGGAACACTGAAGCTTTCTTT.

This chain uses TRBV5-1 with TRBJ2-3; 7 bases agree with TRBD1. This CDR3 has 15 amino acids. V lost 6 bases to trimming and J lost 0 bases; unmatched junction nucleotides: 7. Per the germline V gene, CDR1 is SGHRS and CDR2 is YFSETQ. The DNA for the CDR3 is TGCGCCAGCAATTTGGGACAGCCTAGCACAGATACGCAGTATTTT. This gives the protein CASNLGQPSTDTQYF.

The chain has TRBV10-3 and TRBJ1-1, with TRBD1 matching over 9 bases. Germline V gives CDR1 ENHRY, CDR2 SYGVKD. After removal of 4 bases from V and 5 bases from J, the junction contained 5 bases not matched to a gene. The length of the CDR3 is 14 residues. CDR3 protein: CAISGTGERTEAFF. DNA for the CDR3: TGTGCCATCAGTGGGACAGGGGAGAGAACTGAAGCTTTCTTT.

This chain joins TRBV5-6 and TRBJ2-6; D is unclear. Trimming shortened V by 4 bases and J by 7 bases, and 9 bases separated the two germline ends. Germline CDR1 reads SGHDT; CDR2 reads YYEEEE. This CDR3 is 13 amino acids long. CDR3 DNA sequence: TGTGCCAGCAGCCTGAATCGAGCCAACGTCCTGACTTTC. Residues: CASSLNRANVLTF.

The CDR3 bases are TGTGCCAGCAGCCAGAGGGGTGGTAACTATGGCTACACCTTC. Amino acid sequence: CASSQRGGNYGYTF. The J gene is TRBJ1-2, the V gene TRBV7-9; D might be TRBD1 (5 bases). Germline loops: CDR1 SEHNR, CDR2 FQNEAQ (reference sequence). The CDR3 runs 14 residues. V shed 5 bases and J shed 1 base, with 11 bases lying between them. The variable domain in full, completed from reference TRBV7-9 and TRBJ1-2, reads DTGVSQNPRHKITKRGQNVTFRCDPISEHNRLYWYRQTLGQGPEFLTYFQNEAQLEKSRLLSDRFSAERPKGSFSTLEIQRTEQGDSAMYLCASSQRGGNYGYTFGSGTRLTVV.

To note about this clone: This same CDR3 is encoded by further DNA sequences in the sample. J is TRBJ1-2 and V is TRBV12-3 or TRBV12-4; 10 bases are shared with TRBD1. The trim removed 5 bases at V and 5 bases at J, leaving 2 bases unmatched. The CDR3 is 13 residues long. Here the CDR3 DNA reads TGTGCCAGCAGTCTGGGACAGGGGTATGGCTACACCTTC. Residues: CASSLGQGYGYTF.

The chain is built from TRBV7-3 and TRBJ2-1; TRBD1 matches at 9 bases. Looked up from germline, CDR1 is SGHTA and CDR2 is FQGTGA. The CDR3 extends over 15 amino acids. V was pared by 3 bases and J by 6 bases, with 6 bases of the junction left unmatched. CDR3 protein: CASSLAGDRANEQFF. For the CDR3, the DNA is TGTGCCAGCAGCTTGGCCGGGGACAGGGCCAATGAGCAGTTCTTC. The variable domain in full, completed from reference TRBV7-3 and TRBJ2-1, reads GAGVSQTPSNKVTEKGKYVELRCDPISGHTALYWYRQSLGQGPEFLIYFQGTGAADDSGLPNDRFFAVRPEGSVSTLKIQRTERGDSAVYLCASSLAGDRANEQFFGPGTRLTVL.

This clone has only one observation. The chain carries TRBV7-9 and TRBJ2-1, with 11 bases lining up with TRBD2. Germline V lookup: CDR1 SEHNR, CDR2 FQNEAQ (reference sequence). V lost 1 base and J lost 9; bases outside the gene matches: 2. The CDR3 has 14 amino acids. Here the CDR3 DNA reads TGTGCCAGCAGCTTAGGTACTAGCGGGGGTGAGCAGTTCTTC. It encodes CASSLGTSGGEQFF.

This clone was counted between two and nine times. The rearrangement uses TRBV5-1 and TRBJ2-7; no clear D. The CDR3 consists of 11 residues. Trimming pared 0 bases from V and 6 bases from J, leaving 4 bases between. From germline, CDR1 is SGHRS and CDR2 YFSETQ. CDR3: CASSLGTEQYF. The CDR3 nucleotides read TGCGCCAGCAGCTTGGGAACCGAGCAGTACTTC.

The chain employs TRBV7-8 and TRBJ2-1, with 11 bases fitting TRBD1. V dropped 1 base and J dropped 10; count of bases not matched to a gene: 6. The CDR3 sequence is 15 residues long. In germline, CDR1 is SGHVS, CDR2 FQNEAQ. The CDR3 spells CASSLEGTGGGEQFF. CDR3 bases: TGTGCCAGCAGCTTAGAAGGGACAGGGGGTGGAGAGCAGTTCTTC.

The chain combines TRBV6-5 with TRBJ1-6; D is unresolved. CDR3 length: 13 amino acids. In germline, CDR1 is MNHEY, CDR2 SVGAGI. Deletions cut 6 bases from V and 8 bases from J, with 11 bases between. CDR3 in amino acids: CASRPGPHSPLHF. The DNA for the CDR3 is TGTGCCAGCAGACCGGGTCCCCATTCACCCCTCCACTTT.